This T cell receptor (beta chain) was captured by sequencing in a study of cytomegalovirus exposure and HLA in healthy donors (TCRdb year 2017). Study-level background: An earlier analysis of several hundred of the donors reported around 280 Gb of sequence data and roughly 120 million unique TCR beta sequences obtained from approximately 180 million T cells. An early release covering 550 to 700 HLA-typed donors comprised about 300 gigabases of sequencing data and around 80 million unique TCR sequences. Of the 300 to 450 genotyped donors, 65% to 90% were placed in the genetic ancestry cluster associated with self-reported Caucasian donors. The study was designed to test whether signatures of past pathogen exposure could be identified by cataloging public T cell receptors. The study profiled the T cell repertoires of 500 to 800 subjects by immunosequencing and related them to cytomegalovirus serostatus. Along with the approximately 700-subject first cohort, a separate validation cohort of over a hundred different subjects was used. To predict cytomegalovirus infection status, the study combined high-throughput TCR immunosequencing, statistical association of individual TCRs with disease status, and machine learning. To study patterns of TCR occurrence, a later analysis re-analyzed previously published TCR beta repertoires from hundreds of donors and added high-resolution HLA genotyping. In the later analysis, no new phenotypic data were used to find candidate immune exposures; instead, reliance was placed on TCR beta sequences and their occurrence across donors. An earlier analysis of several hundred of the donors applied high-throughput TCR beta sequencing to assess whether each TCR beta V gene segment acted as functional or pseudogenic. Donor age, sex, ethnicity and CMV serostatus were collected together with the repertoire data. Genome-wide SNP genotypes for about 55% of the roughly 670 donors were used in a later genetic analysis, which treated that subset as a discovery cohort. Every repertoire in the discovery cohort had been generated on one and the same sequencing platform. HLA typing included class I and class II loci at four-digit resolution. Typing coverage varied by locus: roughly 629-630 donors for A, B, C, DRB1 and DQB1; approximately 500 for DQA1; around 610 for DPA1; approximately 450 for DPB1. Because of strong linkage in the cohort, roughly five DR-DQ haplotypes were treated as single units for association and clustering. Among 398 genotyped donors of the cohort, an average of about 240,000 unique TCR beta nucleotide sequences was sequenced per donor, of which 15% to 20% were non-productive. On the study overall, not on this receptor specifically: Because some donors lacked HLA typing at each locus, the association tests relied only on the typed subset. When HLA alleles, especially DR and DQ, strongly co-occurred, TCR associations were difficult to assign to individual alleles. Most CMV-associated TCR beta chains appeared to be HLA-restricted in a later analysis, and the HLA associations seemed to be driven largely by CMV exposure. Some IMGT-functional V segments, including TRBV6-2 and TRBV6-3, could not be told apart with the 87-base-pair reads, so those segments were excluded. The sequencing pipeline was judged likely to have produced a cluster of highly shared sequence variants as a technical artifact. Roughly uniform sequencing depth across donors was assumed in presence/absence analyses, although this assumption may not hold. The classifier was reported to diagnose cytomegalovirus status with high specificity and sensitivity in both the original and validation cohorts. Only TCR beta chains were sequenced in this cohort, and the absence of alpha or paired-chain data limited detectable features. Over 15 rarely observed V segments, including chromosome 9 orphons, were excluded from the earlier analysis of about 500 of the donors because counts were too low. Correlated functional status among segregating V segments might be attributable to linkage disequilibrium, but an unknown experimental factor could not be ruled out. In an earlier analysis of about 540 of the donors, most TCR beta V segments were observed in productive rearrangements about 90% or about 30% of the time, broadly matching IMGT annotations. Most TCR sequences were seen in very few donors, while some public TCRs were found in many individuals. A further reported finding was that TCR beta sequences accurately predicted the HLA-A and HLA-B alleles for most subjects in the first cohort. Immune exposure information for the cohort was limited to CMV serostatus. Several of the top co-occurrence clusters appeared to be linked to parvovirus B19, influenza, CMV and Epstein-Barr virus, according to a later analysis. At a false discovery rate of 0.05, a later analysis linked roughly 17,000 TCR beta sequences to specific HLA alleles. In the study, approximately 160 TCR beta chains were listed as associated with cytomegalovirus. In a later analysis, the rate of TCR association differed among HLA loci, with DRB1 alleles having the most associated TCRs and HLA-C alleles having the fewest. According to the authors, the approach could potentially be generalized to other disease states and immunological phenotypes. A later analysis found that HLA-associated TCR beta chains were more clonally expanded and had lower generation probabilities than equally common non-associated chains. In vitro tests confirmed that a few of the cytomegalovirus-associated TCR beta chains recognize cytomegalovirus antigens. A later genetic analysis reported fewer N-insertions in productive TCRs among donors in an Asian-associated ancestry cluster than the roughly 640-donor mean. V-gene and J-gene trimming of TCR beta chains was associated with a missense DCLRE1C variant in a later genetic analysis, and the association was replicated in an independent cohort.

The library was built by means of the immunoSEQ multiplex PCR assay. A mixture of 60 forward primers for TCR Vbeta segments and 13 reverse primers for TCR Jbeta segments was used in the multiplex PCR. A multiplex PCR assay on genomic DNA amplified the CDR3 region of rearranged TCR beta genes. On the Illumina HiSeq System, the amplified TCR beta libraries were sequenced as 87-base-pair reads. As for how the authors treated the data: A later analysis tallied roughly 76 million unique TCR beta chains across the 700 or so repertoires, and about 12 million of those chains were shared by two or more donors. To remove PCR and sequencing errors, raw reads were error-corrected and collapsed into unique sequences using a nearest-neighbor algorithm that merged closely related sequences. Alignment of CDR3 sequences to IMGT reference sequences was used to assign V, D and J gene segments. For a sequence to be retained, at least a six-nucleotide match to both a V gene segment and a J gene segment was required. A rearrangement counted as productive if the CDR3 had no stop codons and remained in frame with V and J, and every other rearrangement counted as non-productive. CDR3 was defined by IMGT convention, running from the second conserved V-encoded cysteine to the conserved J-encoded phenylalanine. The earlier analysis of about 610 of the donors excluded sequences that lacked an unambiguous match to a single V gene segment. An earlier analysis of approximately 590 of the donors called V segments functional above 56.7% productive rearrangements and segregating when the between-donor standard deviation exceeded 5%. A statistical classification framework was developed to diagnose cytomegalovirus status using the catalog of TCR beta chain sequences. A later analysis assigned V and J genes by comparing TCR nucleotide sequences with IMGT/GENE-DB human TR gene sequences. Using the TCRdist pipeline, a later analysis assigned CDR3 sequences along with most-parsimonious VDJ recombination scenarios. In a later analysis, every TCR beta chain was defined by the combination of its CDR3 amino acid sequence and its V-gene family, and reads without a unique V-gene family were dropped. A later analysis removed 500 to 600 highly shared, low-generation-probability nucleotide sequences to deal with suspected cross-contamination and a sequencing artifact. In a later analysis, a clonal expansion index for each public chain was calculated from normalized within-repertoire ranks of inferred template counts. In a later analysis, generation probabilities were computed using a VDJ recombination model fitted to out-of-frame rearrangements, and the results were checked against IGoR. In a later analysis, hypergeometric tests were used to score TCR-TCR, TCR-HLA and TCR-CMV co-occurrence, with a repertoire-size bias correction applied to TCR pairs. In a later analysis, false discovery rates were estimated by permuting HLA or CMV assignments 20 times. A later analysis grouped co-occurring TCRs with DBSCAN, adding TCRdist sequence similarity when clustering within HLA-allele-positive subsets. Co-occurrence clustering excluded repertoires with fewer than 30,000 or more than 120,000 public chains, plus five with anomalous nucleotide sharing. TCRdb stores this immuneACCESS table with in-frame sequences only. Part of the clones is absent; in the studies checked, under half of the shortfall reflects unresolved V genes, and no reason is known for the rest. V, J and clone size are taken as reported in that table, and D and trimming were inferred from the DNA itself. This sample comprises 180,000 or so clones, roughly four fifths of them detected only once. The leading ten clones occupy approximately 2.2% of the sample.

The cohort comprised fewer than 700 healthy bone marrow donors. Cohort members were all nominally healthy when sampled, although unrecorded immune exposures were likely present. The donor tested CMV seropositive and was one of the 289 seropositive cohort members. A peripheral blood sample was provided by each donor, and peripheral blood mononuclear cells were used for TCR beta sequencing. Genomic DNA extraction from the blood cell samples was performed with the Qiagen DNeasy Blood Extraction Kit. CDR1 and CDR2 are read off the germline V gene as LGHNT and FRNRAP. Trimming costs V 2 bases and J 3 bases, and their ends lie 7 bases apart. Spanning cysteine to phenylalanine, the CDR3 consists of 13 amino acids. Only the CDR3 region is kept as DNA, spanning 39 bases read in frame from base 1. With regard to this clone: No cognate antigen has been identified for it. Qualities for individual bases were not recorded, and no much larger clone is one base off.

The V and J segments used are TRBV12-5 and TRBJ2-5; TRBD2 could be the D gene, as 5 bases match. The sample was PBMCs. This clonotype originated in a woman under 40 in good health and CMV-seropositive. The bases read TGTGCTAGTGGTTTGTTCGGGGAAGAGACCCAGTACTTC. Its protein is CASGLFGEETQYF.